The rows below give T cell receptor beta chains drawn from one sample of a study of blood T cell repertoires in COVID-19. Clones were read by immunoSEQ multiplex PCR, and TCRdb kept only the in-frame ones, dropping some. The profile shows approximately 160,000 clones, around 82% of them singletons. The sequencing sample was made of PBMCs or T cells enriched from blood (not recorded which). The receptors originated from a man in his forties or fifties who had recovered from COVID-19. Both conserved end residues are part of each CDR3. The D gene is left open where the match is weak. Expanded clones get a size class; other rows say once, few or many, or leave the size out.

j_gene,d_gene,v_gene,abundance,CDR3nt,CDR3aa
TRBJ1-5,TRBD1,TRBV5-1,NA,TGCGCCAGCAGTCTCGGGACAGGCCCTAATCAGCCCCAGCATTTT,CASSLGTGPNQPQHF
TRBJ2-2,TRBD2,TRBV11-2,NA,TGTGCCAGCAGCTTAGAACTAGCGGGGGCGCGACCCGGGGAGCTGTTTTTT,CASSLELAGARPGELFF
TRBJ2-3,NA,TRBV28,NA,TGTTCTGGCGGGGCCTTTAGCACAGATACGCAGTATTTT,CSGGAFSTDTQYF
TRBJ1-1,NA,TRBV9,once,TGTGCCAGCAGCACAGGACAGAACACTGAAGCTTTCTTT,CASSTGQNTEAFF
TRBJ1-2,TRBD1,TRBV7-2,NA,TGTGCCAGCAGCTTAGACAGGGACAGGGCCAACTATGGCTACACCTTC,CASSLDRDRANYGYTF
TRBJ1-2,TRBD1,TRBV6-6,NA,TGTGCCAGCAGTTACTCCGGTCAGGGGGCTGAGTATGGCTACACCTTC,CASSYSGQGAEYGYTF
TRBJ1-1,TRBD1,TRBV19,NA,TGTGCCAGTAGGGCCACAGGGGGAGTGGAGAAAGCTTTCTTT,CASRATGGVEKAFF
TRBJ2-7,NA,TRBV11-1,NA,TGTGCCAGCAGCCCTAGGCGGCCACCCTACGAGCAGTACTTC,CASSPRRPPYEQYF
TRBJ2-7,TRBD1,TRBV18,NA,TGTGCCAGCTCAAGGGACAGGGAGTACGAGCAGTACTTC,CASSRDREYEQYF
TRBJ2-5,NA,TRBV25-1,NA,TGTGCCAGCAGTGATTCGGGGAGGGGGTACCAAGAGACCCAGTACTTC,CASSDSGRGYQETQYF
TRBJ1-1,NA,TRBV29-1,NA,TGCAGCGTTGCACGGGGGAACACTGAAGCTTTCTTT,CSVARGNTEAFF
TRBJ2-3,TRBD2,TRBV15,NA,TGTGCCACCAGCAGGGTTCCCACTAGCGGGGGGCACTATACGCAGTATTTT,CATSRVPTSGGHYTQYF
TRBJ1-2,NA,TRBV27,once,TGTGCCAGCAGTCAGGACAGATATGATGGCTACACCTTC,CASSQDRYDGYTF
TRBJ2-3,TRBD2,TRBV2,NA,TGTGCCAGCAGTGAAGCCGGGGGGGCAGATACGCAGTATTTT,CASSEAGGADTQYF
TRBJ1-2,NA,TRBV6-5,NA,TGTGCCAGCAGAGACCGGGACGGGAGTTCCTATGGCTACACCTTC,CASRDRDGSSYGYTF
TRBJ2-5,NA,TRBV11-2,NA,TGTGCCAGCAGCTTAGAGGCGGGTAAAGAGACCCAGTACTTC,CASSLEAGKETQYF
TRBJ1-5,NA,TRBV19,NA,TGTGCCAGTAGCCTTACAACAGGGACCGGTCAGCCCCAGCATTTT,CASSLTTGTGQPQHF
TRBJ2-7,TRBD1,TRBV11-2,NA,TGTGCCAGCAGCCCTGGGACAGTTAGCTCCTACGAGCAGTACTTC,CASSPGTVSSYEQYF
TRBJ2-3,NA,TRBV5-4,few,TGTGCCAGCAGCTTGGCTAGTGCAGATACGCAGTATTTT,CASSLASADTQYF
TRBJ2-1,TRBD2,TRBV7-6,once,TGTGCCAGCAGCCCCCGACTAGCGGGCCTCTCCTACAATGAGCAGTTCTTC,CASSPRLAGLSYNEQFF
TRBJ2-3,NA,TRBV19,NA,TGTGCCACCGACGCGTGGGGGGGCCCAGATACGCAGTATTTT,CATDAWGGPDTQYF
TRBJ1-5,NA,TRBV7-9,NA,TGTGCCAGCAGCCTAAACAATCAGCCCCAGCATTTT,CASSLNNQPQHF
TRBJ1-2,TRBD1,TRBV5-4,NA,TGTGCCAGCAGCCGGGCCGGGACAGCAGGAGGCTACACCTTC,CASSRAGTAGGYTF
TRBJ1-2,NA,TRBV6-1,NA,TGTGCCAGCAACGGACCGGGGTCATATGGCTACACCTTC,CASNGPGSYGYTF